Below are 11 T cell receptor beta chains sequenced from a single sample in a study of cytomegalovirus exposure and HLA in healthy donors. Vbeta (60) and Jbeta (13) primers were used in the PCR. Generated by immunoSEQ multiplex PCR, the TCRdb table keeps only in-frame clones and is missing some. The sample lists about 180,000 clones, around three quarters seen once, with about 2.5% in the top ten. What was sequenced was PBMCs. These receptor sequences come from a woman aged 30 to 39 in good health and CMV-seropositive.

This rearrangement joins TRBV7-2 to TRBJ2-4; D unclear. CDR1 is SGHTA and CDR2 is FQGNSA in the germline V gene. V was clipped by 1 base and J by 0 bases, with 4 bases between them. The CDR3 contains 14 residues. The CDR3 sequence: CASSLGVAKNIQYF. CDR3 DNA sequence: TGTGCCAGCAGCTTAGGAGTAGCCAAAAACATTCAGTACTTC.

CDR3 amino acids: CASRAEGDTGELFF. The CDR3 bases are TGCGCCAGCAGGGCGGAAGGGGACACCGGGGAGCTGTTTTTT. This chain uses TRBV5-1 with TRBJ2-2; TRBD1 might be the D (5 bases). With 5 bases removed from V and 3 bases from J, the gap between germline ends came to 11 bases. The length of the CDR3 is 14 residues. The germline gives CDR1 SGHRS, CDR2 YFSETQ.

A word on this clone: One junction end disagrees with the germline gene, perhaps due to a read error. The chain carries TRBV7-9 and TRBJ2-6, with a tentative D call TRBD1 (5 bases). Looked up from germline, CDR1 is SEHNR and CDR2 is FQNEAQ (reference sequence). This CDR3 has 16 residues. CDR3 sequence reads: CASSPGRLSGANGLTF. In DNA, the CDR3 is TGTGCCAGCAGCCCTGGACGGTTATCTGGGGCCAACGGCCTGACTTTC.

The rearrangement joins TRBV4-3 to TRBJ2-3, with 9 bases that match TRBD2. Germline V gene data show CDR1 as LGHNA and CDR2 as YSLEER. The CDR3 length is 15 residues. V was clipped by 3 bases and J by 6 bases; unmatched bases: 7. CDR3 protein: CASSQALAGGDTQYF. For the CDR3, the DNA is TGCGCCAGCAGCCAGGCCCTCGCGGGGGGGGATACGCAGTATTTT.

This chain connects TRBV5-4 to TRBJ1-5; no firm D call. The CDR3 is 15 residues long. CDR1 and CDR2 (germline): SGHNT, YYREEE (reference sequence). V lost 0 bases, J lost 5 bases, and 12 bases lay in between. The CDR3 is CASSLGSGEHQPQHF. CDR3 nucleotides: TGTGCCAGCAGCTTGGGCAGCGGCGAACATCAGCCCCAGCATTTT.

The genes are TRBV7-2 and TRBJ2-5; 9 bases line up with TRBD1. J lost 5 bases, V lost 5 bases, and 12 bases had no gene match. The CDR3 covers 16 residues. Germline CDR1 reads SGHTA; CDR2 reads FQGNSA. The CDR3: CASSPQGQGRVETQYF. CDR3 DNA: TGTGCCAGCAGCCCTCAAGGACAGGGGCGTGTGGAGACCCAGTACTTC.

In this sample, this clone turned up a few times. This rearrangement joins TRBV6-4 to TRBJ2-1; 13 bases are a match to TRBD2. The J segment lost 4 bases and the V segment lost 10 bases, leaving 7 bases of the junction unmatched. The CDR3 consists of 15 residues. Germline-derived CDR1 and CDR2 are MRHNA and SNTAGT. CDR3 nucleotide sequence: TGTGCCACCTCACTAGCGGGGGGGGCTTACAATGAGCAGTTCTTC. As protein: CATSLAGGAYNEQFF.

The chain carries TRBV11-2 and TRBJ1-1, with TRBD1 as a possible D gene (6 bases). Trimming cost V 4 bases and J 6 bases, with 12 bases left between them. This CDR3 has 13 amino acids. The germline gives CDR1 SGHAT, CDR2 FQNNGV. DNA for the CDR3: TGTGCCAGCAGCTCGCCAGGGGCCGCTGAAGCTTTCTTT. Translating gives CASSSPGAAEAFF. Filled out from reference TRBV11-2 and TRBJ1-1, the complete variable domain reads EAGVAQSPRYKIIEKRQSVAFWCNPISGHATLYWYQQILGQGPKLLIQFQNNGVVDDSQLPKDRFSAERLKGVDSTLKIQPAKLEDSAVYLCASSSPGAAEAFFGQGTRLTVV.

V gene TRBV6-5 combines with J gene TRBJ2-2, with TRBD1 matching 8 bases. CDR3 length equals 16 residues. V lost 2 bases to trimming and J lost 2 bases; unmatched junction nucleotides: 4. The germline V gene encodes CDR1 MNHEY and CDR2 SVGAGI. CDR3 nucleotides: TGTGCCAGCAGTTACGATGGACAGGGTAACACCGGGGAGCTGTTTTTT. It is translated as CASSYDGQGNTGELFF.

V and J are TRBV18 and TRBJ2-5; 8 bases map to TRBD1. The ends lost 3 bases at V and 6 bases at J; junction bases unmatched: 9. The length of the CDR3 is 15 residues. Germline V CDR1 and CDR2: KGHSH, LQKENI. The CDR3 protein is CASSPPQGAGQTQYF. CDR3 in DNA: TGTGCCAGCTCACCTCCCCAGGGGGCAGGGCAGACCCAGTACTTC. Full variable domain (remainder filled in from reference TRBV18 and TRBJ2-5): NAGVMQNPRHLVRRRGQEARLRCSPMKGHSHVYWYRQLPEEGLKFMVYLQKENIIDESGMPKERFSAEFPKEGPSILRIQQVVRGDSAAYFCASSPPQGAGQTQYFGPGTRLLVL.

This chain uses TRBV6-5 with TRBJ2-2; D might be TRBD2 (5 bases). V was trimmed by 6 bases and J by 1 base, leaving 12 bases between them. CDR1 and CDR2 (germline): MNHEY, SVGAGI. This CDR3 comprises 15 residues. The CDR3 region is CASRSQAVNTGELFF. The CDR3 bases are TGTGCCAGCAGATCCCAAGCGGTGAACACCGGGGAGCTGTTTTTT.